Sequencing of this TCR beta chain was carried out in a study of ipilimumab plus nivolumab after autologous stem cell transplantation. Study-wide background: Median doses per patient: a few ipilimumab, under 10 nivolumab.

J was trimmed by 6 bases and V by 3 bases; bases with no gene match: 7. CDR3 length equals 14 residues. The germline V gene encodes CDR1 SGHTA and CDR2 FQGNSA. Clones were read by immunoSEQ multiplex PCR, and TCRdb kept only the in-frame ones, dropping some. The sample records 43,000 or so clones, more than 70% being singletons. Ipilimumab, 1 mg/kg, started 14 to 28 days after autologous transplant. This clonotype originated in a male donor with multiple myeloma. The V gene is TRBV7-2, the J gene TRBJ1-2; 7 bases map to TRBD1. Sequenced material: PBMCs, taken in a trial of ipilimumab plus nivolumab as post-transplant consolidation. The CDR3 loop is CASSFGPDRNGYTF. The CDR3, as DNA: TGTGCCAGCAGCTTTGGACCGGACAGGAATGGCTACACCTTC.